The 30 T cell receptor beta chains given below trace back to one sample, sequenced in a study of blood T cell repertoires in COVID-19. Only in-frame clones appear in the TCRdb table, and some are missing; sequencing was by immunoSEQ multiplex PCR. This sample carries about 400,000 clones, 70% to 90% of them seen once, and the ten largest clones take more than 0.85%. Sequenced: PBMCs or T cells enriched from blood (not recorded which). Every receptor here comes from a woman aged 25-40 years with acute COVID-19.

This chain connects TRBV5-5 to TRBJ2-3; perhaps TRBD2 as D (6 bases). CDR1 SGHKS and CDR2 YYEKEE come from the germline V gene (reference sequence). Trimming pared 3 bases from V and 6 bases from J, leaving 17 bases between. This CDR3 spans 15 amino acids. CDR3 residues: CASSWGDSLGDTQYF. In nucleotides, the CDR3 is TGTGCCAGCAGCTGGGGGGACTCGCTAGGGGATACGCAGTATTTT.

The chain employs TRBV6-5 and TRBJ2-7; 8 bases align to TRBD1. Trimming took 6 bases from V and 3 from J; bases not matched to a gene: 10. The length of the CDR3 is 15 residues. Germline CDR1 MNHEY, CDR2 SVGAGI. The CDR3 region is CASRPSPGQVYEQYF. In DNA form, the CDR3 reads TGTGCCAGCAGACCGTCCCCGGGACAGGTCTACGAGCAGTACTTC.

CDR3 sequence reads: CASSPPDYYGYTF. The CDR3 nucleotides read TGTGCCAGCAGCCCCCCAGACTACTATGGCTACACCTTC. J is TRBJ1-2 and V is TRBV6-5, with D unresolved. Trimming took 6 bases from V and 3 from J, leaving 11 bases between them. The CDR3 runs to 13 residues. Germline CDR1 and CDR2: MNHEY and SVGAGI.

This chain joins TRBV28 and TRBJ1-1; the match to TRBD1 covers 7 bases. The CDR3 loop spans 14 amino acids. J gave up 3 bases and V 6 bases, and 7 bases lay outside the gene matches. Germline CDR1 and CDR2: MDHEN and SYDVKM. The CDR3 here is CASRPGTVHTEAFF. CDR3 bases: TGTGCCAGCAGACCCGGGACAGTTCACACTGAAGCTTTCTTT.

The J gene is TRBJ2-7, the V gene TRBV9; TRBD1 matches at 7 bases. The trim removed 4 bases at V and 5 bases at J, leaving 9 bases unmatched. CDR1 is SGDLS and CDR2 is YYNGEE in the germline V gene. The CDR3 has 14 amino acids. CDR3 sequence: CASSFQGGLDEQYF. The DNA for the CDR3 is TGTGCCAGCAGCTTCCAAGGGGGCTTGGACGAGCAGTACTTC.

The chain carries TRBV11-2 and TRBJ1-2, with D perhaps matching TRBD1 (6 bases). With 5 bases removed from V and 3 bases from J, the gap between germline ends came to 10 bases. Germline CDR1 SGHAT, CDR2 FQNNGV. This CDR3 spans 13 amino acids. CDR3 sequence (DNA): TGTGCCAGCAGCATTACAGGGTACTATGGCTACACCTTC. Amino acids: CASSITGYYGYTF.

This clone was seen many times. CDR3 nucleotide sequence: TGTGCCAGCAGGACTGGGACAGGGCCGACCAGGCCCCTCCACTTT. This gives the protein CASRTGTGPTRPLHF. The rearrangement joins TRBV2 to TRBJ1-6; the match to TRBD1 covers 9 bases. The trim removed 6 bases at V and 13 bases at J, leaving 13 bases unmatched. The germline gives CDR1 SNHLY, CDR2 FYNNEI. This CDR3 region has 15 residues.

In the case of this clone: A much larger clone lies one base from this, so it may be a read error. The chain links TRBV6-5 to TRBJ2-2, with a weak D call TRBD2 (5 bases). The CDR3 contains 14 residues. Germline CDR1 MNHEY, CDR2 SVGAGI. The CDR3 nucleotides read TGTGCCAGCAGTTACTCGGGAGCCACCAGGGAGCTGTTTTTT. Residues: CASSYSGATRELFF.

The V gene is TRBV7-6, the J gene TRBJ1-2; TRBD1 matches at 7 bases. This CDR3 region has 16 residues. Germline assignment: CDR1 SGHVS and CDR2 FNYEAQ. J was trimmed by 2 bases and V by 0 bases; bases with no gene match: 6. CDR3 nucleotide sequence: TGTGCCAGCAGCTTAGCTCAGGGGGAACAAAACTATGGCTACACCTTC. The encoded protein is CASSLAQGEQNYGYTF.

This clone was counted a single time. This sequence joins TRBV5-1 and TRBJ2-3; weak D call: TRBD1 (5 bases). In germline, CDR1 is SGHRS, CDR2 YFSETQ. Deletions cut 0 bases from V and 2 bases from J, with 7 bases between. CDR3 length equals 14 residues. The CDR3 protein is CASSLGGATDTQYF. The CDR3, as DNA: TGCGCCAGCAGCTTGGGTGGGGCCACAGATACGCAGTATTTT.

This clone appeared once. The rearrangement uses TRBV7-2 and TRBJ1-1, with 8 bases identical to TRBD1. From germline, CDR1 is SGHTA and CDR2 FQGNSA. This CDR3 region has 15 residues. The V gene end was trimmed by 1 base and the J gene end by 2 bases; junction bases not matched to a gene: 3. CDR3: CASSLGRGPNTEAFF. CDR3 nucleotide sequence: TGTGCCAGCAGCTTAGGCAGGGGGCCTAACACTGAAGCTTTCTTT.

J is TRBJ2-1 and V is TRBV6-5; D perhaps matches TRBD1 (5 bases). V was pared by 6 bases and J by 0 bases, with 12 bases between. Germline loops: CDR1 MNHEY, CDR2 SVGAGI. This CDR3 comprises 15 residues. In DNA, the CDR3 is TGTGCCAGCAGAGGCAGGGTCAGCTCCTACAATGAGCAGTTCTTC. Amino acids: CASRGRVSSYNEQFF.

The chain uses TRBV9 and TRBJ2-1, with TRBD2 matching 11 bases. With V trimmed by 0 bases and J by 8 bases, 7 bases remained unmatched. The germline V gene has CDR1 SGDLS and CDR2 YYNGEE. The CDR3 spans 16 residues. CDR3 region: CASSVDLTSGGYEQFF. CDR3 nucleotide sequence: TGTGCCAGCAGCGTAGATTTAACTAGCGGGGGCTATGAGCAGTTCTTC.

This CDR3 is CASSLGLGSIYSPLHF. CDR3 nucleotide sequence: TGTGCCAGCAGCTTAGGATTAGGTAGCATTTATTCACCCCTCCACTTT. The chain has TRBV7-8 and TRBJ1-6, with D hard to call. This CDR3 has 16 residues. Trimming removed 1 base from V and 8 bases from J, with 15 bases in between. Germline V gene data show CDR1 as SGHVS and CDR2 as FQNEAQ.

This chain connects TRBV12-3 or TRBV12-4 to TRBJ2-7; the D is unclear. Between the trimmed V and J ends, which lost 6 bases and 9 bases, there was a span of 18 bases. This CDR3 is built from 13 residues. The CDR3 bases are TGTGCCAGCAGCACCACAAATATTCGAGGGCAGTACTTC. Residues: CASSTTNIRGQYF.

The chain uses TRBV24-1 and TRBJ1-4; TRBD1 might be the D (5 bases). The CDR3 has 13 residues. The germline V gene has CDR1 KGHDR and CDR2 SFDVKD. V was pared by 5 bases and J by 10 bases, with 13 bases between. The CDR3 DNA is TGTGCCACCAGTGCCGGCGGGGGGGGAAAACTGTTTTTT. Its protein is CATSAGGGGKLFF.

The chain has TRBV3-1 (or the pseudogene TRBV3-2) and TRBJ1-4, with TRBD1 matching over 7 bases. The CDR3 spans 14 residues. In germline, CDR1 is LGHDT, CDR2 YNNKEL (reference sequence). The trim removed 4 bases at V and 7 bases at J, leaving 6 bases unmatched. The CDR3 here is CASSLRGVGEKLFF. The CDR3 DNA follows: TGTGCCAGCAGCCTCAGGGGGGTCGGTGAAAAACTGTTTTTT.

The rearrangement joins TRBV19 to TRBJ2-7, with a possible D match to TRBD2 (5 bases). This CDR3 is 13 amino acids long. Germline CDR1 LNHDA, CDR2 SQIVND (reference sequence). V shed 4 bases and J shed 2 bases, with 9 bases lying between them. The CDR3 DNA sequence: TGTGCCAGTAGTACCGGAGGACCCTACGAGCAGTACTTC. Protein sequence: CASSTGGPYEQYF. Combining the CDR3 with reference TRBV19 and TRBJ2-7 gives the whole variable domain DGGITQSPKYLFRKEGQNVTLSCEQNLNHDAMYWYRQDPGQGLRLIYYSQIVNDFQKGDIAEGYSVSREKKESFPLTVTSAQKNPTAFYLCASSTGGPYEQYFGPGTRLTVT.

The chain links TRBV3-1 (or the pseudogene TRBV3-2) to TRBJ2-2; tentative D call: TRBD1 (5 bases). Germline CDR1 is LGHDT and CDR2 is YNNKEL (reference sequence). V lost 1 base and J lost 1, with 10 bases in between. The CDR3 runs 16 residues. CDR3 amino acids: CASSQGRQRNTGELFF. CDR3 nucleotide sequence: TGTGCCAGCAGCCAAGGGAGACAGCGGAACACCGGGGAGCTGTTTTTT.

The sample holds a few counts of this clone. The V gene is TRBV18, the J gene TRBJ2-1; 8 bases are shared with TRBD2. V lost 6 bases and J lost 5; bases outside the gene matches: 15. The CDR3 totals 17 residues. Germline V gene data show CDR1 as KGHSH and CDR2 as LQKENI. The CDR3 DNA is TGTGCCAGCTCCGCGAGGATTCCTAGCGGGCCGGACAATGAGCAGTTCTTC. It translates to CASSARIPSGPDNEQFF.

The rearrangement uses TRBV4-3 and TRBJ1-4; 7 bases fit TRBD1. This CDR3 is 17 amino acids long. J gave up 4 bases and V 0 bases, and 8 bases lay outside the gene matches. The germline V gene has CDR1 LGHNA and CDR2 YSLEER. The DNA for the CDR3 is TGCGCCAGCAGCCAAGACCGCGGGACAGCCTATAATGAAAAACTGTTTTTT. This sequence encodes CASSQDRGTAYNEKLFF.

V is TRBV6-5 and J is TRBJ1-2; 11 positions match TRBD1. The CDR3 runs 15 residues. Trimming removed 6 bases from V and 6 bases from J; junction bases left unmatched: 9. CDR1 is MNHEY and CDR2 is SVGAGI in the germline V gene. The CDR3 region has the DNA TGTGCCAGCAGGTCCCCGGGACAGGGGGACCATGGCTACACCTTC. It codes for CASRSPGQGDHGYTF.

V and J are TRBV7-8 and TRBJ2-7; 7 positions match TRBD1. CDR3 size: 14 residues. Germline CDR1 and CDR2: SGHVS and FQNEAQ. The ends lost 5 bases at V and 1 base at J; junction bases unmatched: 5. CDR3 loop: CASSPTGQSYEQYF. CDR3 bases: TGTGCCAGCAGCCCTACGGGACAGTCCTACGAGCAGTACTTC.

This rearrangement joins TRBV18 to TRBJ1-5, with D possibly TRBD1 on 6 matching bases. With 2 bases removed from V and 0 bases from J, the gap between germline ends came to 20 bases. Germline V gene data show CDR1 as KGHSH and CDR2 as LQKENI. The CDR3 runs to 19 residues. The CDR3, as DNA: TGTGCCAGCTCACCAGGGCGAACAGGGATCGGGTATAGCAATCAGCCCCAGCATTTT. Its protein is CASSPGRTGIGYSNQPQHF.

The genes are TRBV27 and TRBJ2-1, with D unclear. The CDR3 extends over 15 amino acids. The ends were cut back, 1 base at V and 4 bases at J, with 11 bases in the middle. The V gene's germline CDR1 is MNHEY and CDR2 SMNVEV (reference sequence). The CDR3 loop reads CASSLFGPAYNEQFF. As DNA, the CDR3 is TGTGCCAGCAGTTTATTTGGCCCCGCATACAATGAGCAGTTCTTC.

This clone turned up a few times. The CDR3 loop is CASSLGGARRDSPLHF. CDR3 bases: TGTGCCAGCAGCTTAGGTGGGGCCCGGAGAGATTCACCCCTCCACTTT. This chain links TRBV7-6 with TRBJ1-6, with TRBD1 as a possible D gene (5 bases). There are 16 residues in the CDR3. Germline values: CDR1 SGHVS, CDR2 FNYEAQ. Trimming pared 1 base from V and 8 bases from J, leaving 15 bases between.

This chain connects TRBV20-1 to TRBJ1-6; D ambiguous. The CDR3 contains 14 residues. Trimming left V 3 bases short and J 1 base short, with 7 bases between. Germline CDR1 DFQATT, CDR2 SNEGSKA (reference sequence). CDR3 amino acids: CSASETSYNSPLHF. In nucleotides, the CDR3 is TGCAGTGCTAGTGAGACATCCTATAATTCACCCCTCCACTTT.

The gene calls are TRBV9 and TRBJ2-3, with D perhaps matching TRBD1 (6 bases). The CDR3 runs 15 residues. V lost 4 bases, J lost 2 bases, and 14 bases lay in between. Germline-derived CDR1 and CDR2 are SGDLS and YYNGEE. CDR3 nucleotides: TGTGCCAGCAGCCCTAGGGGGATGCACACAGATACGCAGTATTTT. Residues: CASSPRGMHTDTQYF.

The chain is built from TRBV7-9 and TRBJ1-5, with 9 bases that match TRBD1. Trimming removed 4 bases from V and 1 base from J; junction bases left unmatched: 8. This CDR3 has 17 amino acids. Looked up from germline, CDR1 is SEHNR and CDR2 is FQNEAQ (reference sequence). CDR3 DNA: TGTGCCAGCAGCTACTCCGGGACAGGGTTGAGCAATCAGCCCCAGCATTTT. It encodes CASSYSGTGLSNQPQHF.

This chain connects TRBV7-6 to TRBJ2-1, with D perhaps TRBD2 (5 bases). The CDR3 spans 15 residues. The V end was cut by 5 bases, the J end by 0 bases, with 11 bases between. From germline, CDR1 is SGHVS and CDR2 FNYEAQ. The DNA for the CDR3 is TGTGCCAGCAGCCCTCGGGGTAGCTCCTACAATGAGCAGTTCTTC. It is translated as CASSPRGSSYNEQFF.